Shown below are 21 T cell receptor beta chains from a single sample sequenced in a study of OX40 agonist ivuxolimab in advanced cancers. Measured with immunoSEQ multiplex PCR; TCRdb has only the in-frame clones, and not every one. The sample has tens of thousands of clones; about 90% are singletons. The material sequenced was CD4+ or CD8+ T cells sorted from blood, taken in a trial of the OX40 agonist ivuxolimab. These receptors were taken from an adult with an advanced solid tumor such as melanoma, head and neck, liver or kidney cancer.

The CDR3 spells CASSYDRSYEQYF. In DNA, the CDR3 is TGTGCCAGCAGTTACGATAGGTCCTACGAGCAGTACTTC. This chain uses TRBV6-5 with TRBJ2-7; D ambiguous. Trimming stripped 2 bases from V and 1 base from J, with 6 bases between. Germline V gives CDR1 MNHEY, CDR2 SVGAGI. The CDR3 sequence is 13 residues long.

The chain has TRBV5-4 and TRBJ1-2; D is possibly TRBD1 (5 bases). Germline V gives CDR1 SGHNT, CDR2 YYREEE (reference sequence). The CDR3 extends over 13 amino acids. The V and J ends lost 4 bases and 4 bases respectively, with 11 bases between them. The chain's CDR3 is CASSQGNLYGYTF. The CDR3 DNA is TGTGCCAGCAGCCAGGGCAACCTCTATGGCTACACCTTC.

The chain carries TRBV28 and TRBJ1-2, with D maybe TRBD1 (6 bases). The CDR3 sequence is 15 residues long. Germline CDR1 is MDHEN and CDR2 is SYDVKM. V was pared by 5 bases and J by 0 bases, with 13 bases between. CDR3 protein: CASSAGGGANYGYTF. The DNA of the CDR3 is TGTGCCAGCAGTGCAGGAGGGGGGGCTAACTATGGCTACACCTTC.

V and J are TRBV19 and TRBJ2-7; no clear D. From germline, CDR1 is LNHDA and CDR2 SQIVND (reference sequence). This CDR3 has 13 residues. Trimming removed 7 bases from V and 1 base from J, with 11 bases in between. CDR3: CASKAPFSYEQYF. The CDR3 DNA follows: TGTGCCAGTAAGGCTCCATTTTCCTACGAGCAGTACTTC.

The chain recombines TRBV4-1 with TRBJ2-2, with 7 bases that match TRBD2. V lost 0 bases and J lost 9; bases outside the gene matches: 10. CDR1 is MGHRA, CDR2 YSYEKL, per germline. The CDR3 is 16 amino acids. CDR3 residues: CASSQDLWTSMWELFF. CDR3 coding DNA: TGCGCCAGCAGCCAAGATCTCTGGACTAGTATGTGGGAGCTGTTTTTT.

This chain joins TRBV6-1 and TRBJ2-5; 9 nucleotides match TRBD1. The germline V gene encodes CDR1 MNHNS and CDR2 SASEGT. The trim removed 4 bases at V and 1 base at J, leaving 7 bases unmatched. The CDR3 loop spans 16 amino acids. The CDR3 DNA follows: TGTGCCAGCAGTGGCCCGGACAGGGGCTTCCAAGAGACCCAGTACTTC. Its translation is CASSGPDRGFQETQYF.

The chain has TRBV5-1 and TRBJ1-6; TRBD1 matches at 7 bases. Trimming removed 2 bases from V and 6 bases from J; junction bases left unmatched: 2. CDR1 is SGHRS and CDR2 is YFSETQ in the germline V gene. The CDR3 runs 14 residues. CDR3: CASSFAGGNSPLHF. As DNA, the CDR3 is TGCGCCAGCAGCTTCGCAGGGGGTAATTCACCCCTCCACTTT.

This clone was seen a single time. The rearrangement joins TRBV25-1 to TRBJ1-1, with 7 bases identical to TRBD1. With V trimmed by 7 bases and J by 5 bases, 4 bases remained unmatched. The CDR3 totals 12 residues. The germline CDR1 and CDR2 sequences are MGHDK and SYGVNS. The CDR3: CASNRGDTEAFF. The CDR3, as DNA: TGTGCCAGCAACAGGGGAGATACTGAAGCTTTCTTT.

The chain joins TRBV27 to TRBJ2-7, with D perhaps matching TRBD2 (6 bases). The CDR3 loop spans 15 amino acids. Trimming shortened V by 3 bases and J by 4 bases, and 16 bases separated the two germline ends. CDR1 and CDR2 (germline): MNHEY, SMNVEV (reference sequence). Written as DNA, the CDR3 is TGTGCCAGCAGTTTGTACCCGGCTGCGGGGTACGAGCAGTACTTC. Its translation is CASSLYPAAGYEQYF.

V and J are TRBV6-6 and TRBJ2-5; 7 bases are shared with TRBD1. V trimming: 0 bases; J trimming: 5 bases; junction bases outside the gene matches: 9. This CDR3 is built from 16 residues. The germline V gene has CDR1 MNHNY and CDR2 SVGAGI (reference sequence). CDR3 nucleotides: TGTGCCAGCAGTTACTCCGGGACAGCTCAGGGGGAGACCCAGTACTTC. It encodes CASSYSGTAQGETQYF.

J is TRBJ2-5 and V is TRBV5-1; D may be TRBD2 (6 bases). Trimming shortened V by 0 bases and J by 4 bases, and 16 bases separated the two germline ends. The CDR3 sequence is 16 residues long. Per the germline V gene, CDR1 is SGHRS and CDR2 is YFSETQ. CDR3: CASSLEPAGLLETQYF. The CDR3 nucleotides are TGCGCCAGCAGCTTGGAGCCAGCGGGCTTACTAGAGACCCAGTACTTC.

The chain uses TRBV5-1 and TRBJ2-3; D remains ambiguous. Trimming stripped 0 bases from V and 4 bases from J, with 0 bases between. This CDR3 spans 11 amino acids. Germline-derived CDR1 and CDR2 are SGHRS and YFSETQ. CDR3 residues: CASSLADTQYF. DNA for the CDR3: TGCGCCAGCAGCTTGGCAGATACGCAGTATTTT. Filled out from reference TRBV5-1 and TRBJ2-3, the complete variable domain reads KAGVTQTPRYLIKTRGQQVTLSCSPISGHRSVSWYQQTPGQGLQFLFEYFSETQRNKGNFPGRFSGRQFSNSRSEMNVSTLELGDSALYLCASSLADTQYFGPGTRLTVL.

This sequence joins TRBV28 and TRBJ1-2; 8 bases match TRBD1. Germline CDR1 MDHEN, CDR2 SYDVKM. V lost 5 bases, J lost 2 bases, and 7 bases stayed unmatched. The CDR3 is 15 residues long. The CDR3 DNA reads TGTGCCAGCAGTACCCCGGCAGGGGGCAACTATGGCTACACCTTC. This sequence encodes CASSTPAGGNYGYTF.

This sequence joins TRBV7-2 and TRBJ2-3; 9 bases map to TRBD2. Germline V lookup: CDR1 SGHTA, CDR2 FQGNSA. V lost 5 bases and J lost 5; bases outside the gene matches: 8. The CDR3 runs to 15 residues. CDR3 loop: CASSPGGGAVDTQYF. The CDR3 DNA follows: TGTGCCAGCAGCCCTGGCGGGGGGGCCGTAGATACGCAGTATTTT.

The chain is built from TRBV5-1 and TRBJ2-2; TRBD1 matches 11 bases. CDR1 is SGHRS, CDR2 YFSETQ, per germline. Trimming at V came to 9 bases and at J to 7 bases, leaving 11 bases not matched to a gene. The CDR3 sequence is 15 residues long. CDR3 amino acids: CATQPGQGVHGELFF. The CDR3 nucleotides read TGCGCCACGCAGCCGGGACAGGGGGTTCACGGGGAGCTGTTTTTT.

The chain has TRBV30 and TRBJ1-3, with D hard to call. Germline CDR1 and CDR2: GTSNPN and SVGIG (reference sequence). CDR3 length equals 16 residues. The ends were cut back, 6 bases at V and 0 bases at J, with 18 bases in the middle. This CDR3 is CACTLRALGSGNTIYF. In nucleotides, the CDR3 is TGTGCCTGCACGCTCCGGGCCCTCGGCTCTGGAAACACCATATATTTT.

This sequence joins TRBV19 and TRBJ2-3; D not resolved. This CDR3 is built from 14 residues. V lost 8 bases and J 3 bases, leaving 15 bases between the germline ends. Looked up from germline, CDR1 is LNHDA and CDR2 is SQIVND (reference sequence). Here the CDR3 DNA reads TGTGCCAGTCACGGTCGACCGATAACAGATACGCAGTATTTT. Translating it yields CASHGRPITDTQYF.

V and J are TRBV5-1 and TRBJ2-1; D remains unclear. The CDR3 has 13 amino acids. Trimming cost V 0 bases and J 5 bases, with 6 bases left between them. Germline V gene data show CDR1 as SGHRS and CDR2 as YFSETQ. CDR3 DNA sequence: TGCGCCAGCAGCTTGGGCTGGGACAATGAGCAGTTCTTC. Translated: CASSLGWDNEQFF.

This rearrangement joins TRBV13 to TRBJ2-5; TRBD2 matches 7 bases. The CDR3 spans 18 residues. Germline loops: CDR1 PRHDT, CDR2 FYEKMQ (reference sequence). V lost 7 bases to trimming and J lost 4 bases; unmatched junction nucleotides: 21. This chain's CDR3 is CASTRRRAGDYTSETQYF. The DNA for the CDR3 is TGTGCCAGCACTCGACGTCGGGCGGGAGACTACACGTCAGAGACCCAGTACTTC. The variable domain in full, with the rest retrieved from reference TRBV13 and TRBJ2-5, is AAGVIQSPRHLIKEKRETATLKCYPIPRHDTVYWYQQGPGQDPQFLISFYEKMQSDKGSIPDRFSAQQFSDYHSELNMSSLELGDSALYFCASTRRRAGDYTSETQYFGPGTRLLVL.

The chain couples TRBV5-4 to TRBJ2-7, with a tentative D call TRBD1 (7 bases). The V gene lost 5 bases and the J gene lost 2 bases, with 17 bases spanning the gap. This CDR3 has 15 residues. Germline lookup yields CDR1 SGHNT and CDR2 YYREEE (reference sequence). The CDR3 bases are TGTGCCAGCAGGATTGGGGGGCAGGGGGCCTACGAGCAGTACTTC. Encoded protein: CASRIGGQGAYEQYF.

V and J are TRBV10-3 and TRBJ2-1; 8 nucleotides match TRBD2. Unmatched junction bases numbered 4, after V lost 3 bases and J lost 0 bases. The CDR3 has 16 amino acids. Germline CDR1 and CDR2: ENHRY and SYGVKD. CDR3 sequence: CAISDQAGASYNEQFF. In nucleotides, the CDR3 is TGTGCCATCAGTGACCAAGCGGGAGCCTCCTACAATGAGCAGTTCTTC.